The 14 T cell receptor beta chains listed next were all sequenced from one sample in a study of radiotherapy plus CTLA-4 blockade in lung cancer. The assay was immunoSEQ multiplex PCR, and TCRdb's table has in-frame clones only and misses some. The sample carries around 82,000 clones, about 78% recorded once. The sample consisted of peripheral blood, taken from a patient treated with radiotherapy plus ipilimumab. These TCRs come from a human donor with non-small cell lung cancer whose response to radiotherapy plus ipilimumab could not be evaluated. Some clones in this sample may be carry-over from other donors' samples.

V usage is TRBV4-3 and J usage is TRBJ2-1; maybe TRBD1 (6 bases). V lost 3 bases to trimming and J lost 8 bases, with 17 bases between them. Germline assignment: CDR1 LGHNA and CDR2 YSLEER. The CDR3 extends over 15 amino acids. This CDR3 is CASSHGGRGDDEQFF. The CDR3 nucleotides read TGCGCCAGCAGCCATGGAGGCAGGGGAGACGATGAGCAGTTCTTC.

V gene TRBV5-1 combines with J gene TRBJ1-1, with TRBD1 matching 10 bases. CDR1 and CDR2 from the germline V gene are SGHRS and YFSETQ. V dropped 0 bases and J dropped 11; count of bases not matched to a gene: 7. The CDR3 has 14 residues. CDR3 amino acids: CASSLEGQGNLAFF. CDR3 coding DNA: TGCGCCAGCAGCTTGGAGGGACAGGGGAATTTGGCTTTCTTT.

The J gene is TRBJ2-2, the V gene TRBV6-1; D is perhaps TRBD1 (5 bases). CDR3 length: 14 residues. V lost 8 bases and J lost 1, with 11 bases in between. The germline gives CDR1 MNHNS, CDR2 SASEGT. As DNA, the CDR3 is TGTGCCAGCGCGCAGGGTCGGAACACCGGGGAGCTGTTTTTT. It translates to CASAQGRNTGELFF.

This clone came up once. V usage is TRBV18 and J usage is TRBJ1-1; perhaps TRBD1 as D (6 bases). The CDR3 is made up of 14 amino acids. The germline gives CDR1 KGHSH, CDR2 LQKENI. V was cut by 7 bases and J by 3 bases, with 15 bases left in between. DNA of the CDR3: TGTGCCAGCTTAGTGGGGGGGCTCGACACTGAAGCTTTCTTT. Amino acids: CASLVGGLDTEAFF.

The gene calls are TRBV9 and TRBJ1-6; tentative D call: TRBD1 (5 bases). V lost 4 bases and J 11 bases, leaving 13 bases between the germline ends. The CDR3 consists of 13 residues. The germline CDR1 and CDR2 sequences are SGDLS and YYNGEE. CDR3 in DNA: TGTGCCAGCAGCCCTACCTTGGGGCCACCCCTCCACTTT. Translated: CASSPTLGPPLHF.

This chain connects TRBV7-9 to TRBJ1-2, with TRBD1 identical over 8 bases. The CDR3 runs 15 residues. V gave up 1 base and J gave up 3 bases; unmatched junction bases: 4. Germline loops: CDR1 SEHNR, CDR2 FQNEAQ (reference sequence). The CDR3 DNA sequence: TGTGCCAGCAGCTTAGGGGACAGGCCTCACTATGGCTACACCTTC. This sequence encodes CASSLGDRPHYGYTF.

This sequence joins TRBV7-2 and TRBJ2-1; D is perhaps TRBD2 (6 bases). V gave up 5 bases and J gave up 12 bases, with 14 bases separating them. CDR3 length equals 12 residues. Germline lookup yields CDR1 SGHTA and CDR2 FQGNSA. The CDR3 protein is CASSLDYSWQFF. In DNA, the CDR3 is TGTGCCAGCAGCCTGGACTATAGCTGGCAGTTCTTC.

J is TRBJ1-6 and V is TRBV7-6, with TRBD1 identical over 11 bases. The CDR3 covers 17 residues. Germline CDR1 reads SGHVS; CDR2 reads FNYEAQ. V lost 4 bases, J lost 7 bases, and 9 bases stayed unmatched. The CDR3: CASSSGTGGFRNSPLHF. The CDR3 DNA reads TGTGCCAGCAGCTCCGGGACAGGGGGTTTTCGGAATTCACCCCTCCACTTT.

The rearrangement links TRBV4-3 to TRBJ2-3; the D gene is possibly TRBD1 (5 bases). Trimming took 0 bases from V and 0 from J, leaving 10 bases between them. This CDR3 contains 16 residues. CDR1 LGHNA and CDR2 YSLEER come from the germline V gene. Written as DNA, the CDR3 is TGCGCCAGCAGCCAAGAATCCGCAGGGAGCACAGATACGCAGTATTTT. It is translated as CASSQESAGSTDTQYF.

The chain employs TRBV19 and TRBJ2-3; TRBD2 aligns across 15 bases. Germline V gene data show CDR1 as LNHDA and CDR2 as SQIVND (reference sequence). V dropped 6 bases and J dropped 5; count of bases not matched to a gene: 6. The CDR3 runs to 16 residues. The CDR3 DNA sequence: TGTGCCAGTAGCAGGACTAGCGGGGGGGCGGTAGATACGCAGTATTTT. Protein: CASSRTSGGAVDTQYF.

V usage is TRBV7-2 and J usage is TRBJ2-3; 9 positions agree with TRBD2. The V gene's germline CDR1 is SGHTA and CDR2 FQGNSA. J gave up 4 bases and V 0 bases, and 5 bases lay outside the gene matches. The CDR3 has 16 residues. The CDR3 DNA reads as TGTGCCAGCAGCTTAGCGGTGGCGGGGGGGGCAGATACGCAGTATTTT. This codes for CASSLAVAGGADTQYF.

J is TRBJ2-5 and V is TRBV6-4, with 7 bases that match TRBD1. Gene TRBJ2-7 matches the end of the DNA better, so the J call may be wrong. The length of the CDR3 is 14 residues. Germline CDR1 and CDR2: MRHNA and SNTAGT. CDR3: CASSIAEGAYEQYF. CDR3 in DNA: TGTGCCAGCAGTATCGCCGAGGGGGCTTACGAGCAGTACTTC.

This clone was counted a single time. This chain links TRBV25-1 with TRBJ1-6; D is possibly TRBD1 (6 bases). The CDR3 sequence is 15 residues long. Trimming cost V 6 bases and J 7 bases, with 16 bases left between them. Germline lookup yields CDR1 MGHDK and CDR2 SYGVNS. The CDR3 spells CASREQGPRNSPLHF. The CDR3 DNA reads TGTGCCAGCAGGGAACAGGGCCCGAGGAATTCACCCCTCCACTTT. The full variable domain, with the rest looked up from reference TRBV25-1 and TRBJ1-6, is EADIYQTPRYLVIGTGKKITLECSQTMGHDKMYWYQQDPGMELHLIHYSYGVNSTEKGDLSSESTVSRIRTEHFPLTLESARPSHTSQYLCASREQGPRNSPLHFGNGTRLTVT.

This clone was picked up a small number of times. This chain joins TRBV6-6 and TRBJ1-1, with D tentatively TRBD1 (5 bases). The CDR3 has 14 residues. Germline V gene sequence: CDR1 MNHNY, CDR2 SVGAGI (reference sequence). The V end lost 8 bases, the J end lost 0 bases, and 13 bases lay between the germline ends. CDR3 protein: CASLWGEMNTEAFF. In nucleotides, the CDR3 is TGTGCCAGCTTGTGGGGGGAAATGAACACTGAAGCTTTCTTT.